Shown below are 17 T cell receptor beta chains from a single sample sequenced in a study of blood T cell repertoires in COVID-19. This table comes from immunoSEQ multiplex PCR, and its TCRdb copy is limited to in-frame clones, with some not included. Among 150,000 to 200,000 clones, 65% to 90% were seen once, and the ten largest hold 5.5% to 7.5%. Sequencing was carried out using peripheral blood. These receptors all come from a woman aged 40-49 years with COVID-19, enrolled during active disease.

This clone was detected only once. This chain uses TRBV9 with TRBJ2-3; D remains ambiguous. The CDR3 is 14 residues long. V lost 2 bases and J 2 bases, leaving 9 bases between the germline ends. Per germline, CDR1 SGDLS and CDR2 YYNGEE. The CDR3 loop is CASSVYSNTDTQYF. CDR3 DNA sequence: TGTGCCAGCAGCGTCTACTCAAACACAGATACGCAGTATTTT. Supplemented by reference TRBV9 and TRBJ2-3, the full variable domain reads DSGVTQTPKHLITATGQRVTLRCSPRSGDLSVYWYQQSLDQGLQFLIQYYNGEERAKGNILERFSAQQFPDLHSELNLSSLELGDSALYFCASSVYSNTDTQYFGPGTRLTVL.

This CDR3 reads CASSRTGALTIGYTF. The CDR3 region has the DNA TGTGCCAGCAGCCGGACAGGGGCCTTGACTATTGGCTACACCTTC. The chain has TRBV5-4 and TRBJ1-2; 9 nucleotides align to TRBD1. Germline CDR1 and CDR2: SGHNT and YYREEE (reference sequence). J lost 7 bases, V lost 4 bases, and 11 bases had no gene match. CDR3 length: 15 residues.

The rearrangement links TRBV28 to TRBJ2-2, with TRBD2 matching 16 bases. With 5 bases clipped from V and 1 base from J, the junction kept 10 bases outside the gene matches. Per the germline V gene, CDR1 is MDHEN and CDR2 is SYDVKM. CDR3 length: 20 amino acids. CDR3 sequence reads: CASSPTPGTSGRGNTGELFF. CDR3 nucleotide sequence: TGTGCCAGCAGTCCCACGCCCGGGACTAGCGGGAGGGGGAACACCGGGGAGCTGTTTTTT.

The rearrangement links TRBV10-1 to TRBJ2-3; TRBD2 might be the D (6 bases). V was pared by 3 bases and J by 3 bases, with 16 bases between. This CDR3 comprises 16 residues. Per germline, CDR1 WNHNN and CDR2 SYGVQD (reference sequence). CDR3 in amino acids: CASSDVGGLQTDTQYF. The CDR3, as DNA: TGCGCCAGCAGTGATGTTGGGGGACTTCAGACAGATACGCAGTATTTT.

This chain joins TRBV7-8 and TRBJ1-2; TRBD1 matches 12 bases. From germline, CDR1 is SGHVS and CDR2 FQNEAQ. This CDR3 spans 16 amino acids. J lost 8 bases, V lost 2 bases, and 9 bases had no gene match. CDR3 DNA sequence: TGTGCCAGCAGCTTACCCGGGACAGGGGGCAAGGAGGGCTACACCTTC. Its protein product is CASSLPGTGGKEGYTF. Drawing the rest from reference TRBV7-8 and TRBJ1-2, the complete variable domain is GAGVSQSPRYKVAKRGQDVALRCDPISGHVSLFWYQQALGQGPEFLTYFQNEAQLDKSGLPSDRFFAERPEGSVSTLKIQRTQQEDSAVYLCASSLPGTGGKEGYTFGSGTRLTVV.

The chain has TRBV10-1 and TRBJ2-1, with 11 bases aligning to TRBD2. Losses at the gene ends were 2 bases for V and 7 bases for J; bases not matched to a gene: 4. The CDR3 has 15 residues. The germline V gene has CDR1 WNHNN and CDR2 SYGVQD (reference sequence). CDR3 bases: TGCGCCAGCAGTGAGATAGCGGGAGGGTTGAATGAGCAGTTCTTC. Its protein product is CASSEIAGGLNEQFF.

The chain employs TRBV2 and TRBJ2-1; 8 bases are shared with TRBD1. This CDR3 is built from 16 residues. Germline CDR1 is SNHLY and CDR2 is FYNNEI. The V segment lost 4 bases and the J segment 0 bases; nucleotides outside the gene matches: 5. The CDR3 bases are TGTGCCAGCAGTGGCACAGGGGGGAGCTCCTACAATGAGCAGTTCTTC. As protein: CASSGTGGSSYNEQFF.

This clone was detected a few times. V and J are TRBV2 and TRBJ2-3, with 15 positions matching TRBD2. V gave up 5 bases and J gave up 1 base; unmatched junction bases: 7. This CDR3 region has 18 residues. Germline values: CDR1 SNHLY, CDR2 FYNNEI. The CDR3: CASSRTSGGAGGTDTQYF. The CDR3 coding sequence is TGTGCCAGCAGTCGGACTAGCGGGGGGGCCGGAGGCACAGATACGCAGTATTTT.

This clone appeared once. The V and J genes are TRBV21-1 and TRBJ1-2. TRBV21-1 counts as a pseudogene. The CDR3 is 14 residues long. This chain's CDR3 is CASSKRGGSYGYTF. The CDR3 DNA sequence: TGTGCCAGCAGCAAAAGGGGGGGATCCTACGGCTACACCTTC.

The CDR3 region is CASFRGSNEKLFF. In DNA, the CDR3 is TGTGCCAGCTTCAGGGGTAGCAATGAAAAACTGTTTTTT. The chain recombines TRBV18 with TRBJ1-4, with D tentatively TRBD1 (6 bases). The germline V and J ends were trimmed by 7 bases and 5 bases, with 11 bases remaining between them. Germline loops: CDR1 KGHSH, CDR2 LQKENI. The CDR3 spans 13 residues.

This clone was detected only once. The chain recombines TRBV19 with TRBJ1-4, with a weak D call TRBD1 (6 bases). With 4 bases removed from V and 5 bases from J, the gap between germline ends came to 8 bases. This CDR3 comprises 13 residues. Looked up from germline, CDR1 is LNHDA and CDR2 is SQIVND (reference sequence). CDR3 DNA sequence: TGTGCCAGTAGTACACAGGGAAATGAAAAACTGTTTTTT. This sequence encodes CASSTQGNEKLFF.

This clone was observed a handful of times. In nucleotides, the CDR3 is TGTGCCAGCAGTAAGCCGCGGACAGGTTATAGCAATCAGCCCCAGCATTTT. Amino acid sequence: CASSKPRTGYSNQPQHF. The chain carries TRBV6-2 or TRBV6-3 and TRBJ1-5; 7 bases align to TRBD1. The CDR3 contains 17 residues. In germline, CDR1 is MNHEY, CDR2 SVGEGT. V lost 5 bases to trimming and J lost 0 bases; unmatched junction nucleotides: 10.

This rearrangement joins TRBV19 to TRBJ1-2; D uncertain. The CDR3 length is 12 residues. Trimming left V 4 bases short and J 1 base short, with 4 bases between. Germline values: CDR1 LNHDA, CDR2 SQIVND (reference sequence). CDR3 sequence (DNA): TGTGCCAGTAGTACGTTTAACTATGGCTACACCTTC. Translation gives CASSTFNYGYTF.

The genes are TRBV28 and TRBJ1-6, with 8 bases fitting TRBD1. This CDR3 has 16 amino acids. Germline values: CDR1 MDHEN, CDR2 SYDVKM. The J segment lost 6 bases and the V segment lost 2 bases, leaving 6 bases of the junction unmatched. The CDR3 region is CASSLLTGAGNSPLHF. The CDR3 DNA reads TGTGCCAGCAGTTTACTGACAGGGGCAGGTAATTCACCCCTCCACTTT.

The chain links TRBV30 to TRBJ2-5; D is possibly TRBD2 (6 bases). V shed 2 bases and J shed 4 bases, with 14 bases lying between them. Germline V gives CDR1 GTSNPN, CDR2 SVGIG (reference sequence). CDR3 length: 14 amino acids. CDR3 amino acids: CAWSPIGGLETQYF. The CDR3 DNA follows: TGTGCCTGGAGTCCCATAGGAGGGCTAGAGACCCAGTACTTC.

This rearrangement joins TRBV9 to TRBJ1-2; 10 positions agree with TRBD1. Trimming took 1 base from V and 0 from J; bases not matched to a gene: 6. Germline V gene data show CDR1 as SGDLS and CDR2 as YYNGEE. CDR3 length: 17 residues. In DNA, the CDR3 is TGTGCCAGCAGCGTATTCGACAGGGGGCTTTCTAACTATGGCTACACCTTC. Its protein product is CASSVFDRGLSNYGYTF.

The V gene is TRBV5-8, the J gene TRBJ2-1, with 8 bases lining up with TRBD2. Unmatched junction bases numbered 5, after V lost 3 bases and J lost 6 bases. This CDR3 spans 14 amino acids. Germline V gives CDR1 SGHTS, CDR2 YDEGEE. This CDR3 reads CASSSLAGSNEQFF. In nucleotides, the CDR3 is TGTGCCAGCAGCTCCTTAGCGGGATCCAATGAGCAGTTCTTC.